These 20 T cell receptor beta chains share one sample of origin, sequenced in a study of CD8+CD57+ T cells in acquired aplastic anemia. Genomic DNA provided the template from which TCR beta VDJ and CDR3 profiles were obtained. Using its own MiXCR run on the reads, TCRdb lists one record per CDR3 protein. Of hundreds of thousands of distinct CDR3 sequences in the sample, 40% to 60% were seen once. Individuals selected for sequencing had exhibited CD8+CD57+ cell expansion on flow cytometry. The sequenced sample consisted of sorted CD4+, CD8+, or CD8+CD57+ T cells (not recorded which) from PBMCs. These receptors all come from a human donor with aplastic anemia.

This clonotype appeared many times. The chain couples TRBV3-1 to TRBJ1-2; no reliable D call. There are 11 residues in the CDR3. Germline loops: CDR1 LGHDT, CDR2 YNNKEL (reference sequence). V was clipped by 7 bases and J by 4 bases, with 7 bases between them. The CDR3 loop is CASKARYGYTF. The CDR3, as DNA: TGTGCCAGCAAGGCTCGCTATGGCTACACCTTC.

This clonotype was detected many times. The V call is TRBV5-1, the J call TRBJ1-4; weak D call: TRBD1 (6 bases). Trimming removed 3 bases from V and 5 bases from J, with 11 bases in between. The CDR3 extends over 14 amino acids. Per germline, CDR1 SGHRS and CDR2 YFSETQ. The CDR3 spells CASSYDRLNEKLFF. The CDR3 DNA sequence: TGCGCCAGCAGCTACGACAGGTTAAATGAAAAACTGTTTTTT.

The chain employs TRBV19 and TRBJ2-3; TRBD1 matches 9 bases. This CDR3 spans 14 amino acids. The trim removed 10 bases at V and 2 bases at J, leaving 7 bases unmatched. CDR1 and CDR2 (germline): LNHDA, SQIVND (reference sequence). In nucleotides, the CDR3 is TGTGCCACTCGGGACAGGGACTACACAGATACGCAGTATTTT. It encodes CATRDRDYTDTQYF.

This clonotype was seen repeatedly, ten times or more. The chain carries TRBV7-3 and TRBJ2-3, with TRBD2 as a possible D gene (7 bases). CDR1 is SGHTA, CDR2 FQGTGA, per germline. The CDR3 runs 14 residues. Trimming removed 2 bases at V and 3 bases at J, with 9 bases between. The CDR3 coding sequence is TGTGCCAGCAGCTTAGCGGGGGCTACAGATACGCAGTATTTT. The encoded protein is CASSLAGATDTQYF.

V and J are TRBV3-1 and TRBJ2-2; TRBD2 might be the D (5 bases). CDR1 LGHDT and CDR2 YNNKEL come from the germline V gene (reference sequence). The CDR3 length is 16 residues. Between the trimmed V and J ends, which lost 7 bases and 3 bases, there was a span of 18 bases. The chain's CDR3 is CASNTPGLGDTGELFF. The CDR3 nucleotides are TGTGCCAGCAACACACCCGGGCTCGGGGACACCGGGGAGCTGTTTTTT.

The table lists this clonotype with many counts. This chain uses TRBV7-2 with TRBJ2-3, with 8 bases identical to TRBD2. Trimming removed 5 bases from V and 7 bases from J; junction bases left unmatched: 11. Germline V gene lookup returns CDR1 SGHTA and CDR2 FQGNSA. CDR3 length: 15 amino acids. The DNA of the CDR3 is TGTGCCAGCAGCATAAACGGGGGGGCCGAAAATACGCAGTATTTT. Encoded protein: CASSINGGAENTQYF.

For this clonotype: At one boundary the junction diverges from the germline segment, which might be a read error. This chain connects TRBV3-1 to TRBJ2-2; D gene uncertain. Germline CDR1 LGHDT, CDR2 YNNKEL (reference sequence). CDR3 size: 11 residues. The CDR3 DNA follows: TGTGCCAGCAGCCAAGATCTGACCCTAATTTTT. Translated, it gives CASSQDLTLIF.

This clonotype showed up many times. This sequence joins TRBV2 and TRBJ2-2; no definite D call. The CDR3 runs 14 residues. Between the trimmed V and J ends, which lost 8 bases and 8 bases, there was a span of 18 bases. Germline V gene sequence: CDR1 SNHLY, CDR2 FYNNEI. The CDR3 spells CASSALRVRGELFF. CDR3 DNA: TGTGCCAGCTCTGCCCTTCGGGTTAGGGGGGAGCTGTTTTTT.

The chain uses TRBV19 and TRBJ1-2; D unclear. This CDR3 spans 13 amino acids. Germline CDR1 LNHDA, CDR2 SQIVND (reference sequence). Trimming removed 2 bases at V and 7 bases at J, with 11 bases between. The CDR3 region is CASSISDVRGYTF. CDR3 nucleotide sequence: TGTGCCAGTAGTATATCGGACGTTCGTGGCTACACCTTC. Looking up the rest from reference TRBV19 and TRBJ1-2 gives the full variable domain: DGGITQSPKYLFRKEGQNVTLSCEQNLNHDAMYWYRQDPGQGLRLIYYSQIVNDFQKGDIAEGYSVSREKKESFPLTVTSAQKNPTAFYLCASSISDVRGYTFGSGTRLTVV.

This clonotype has ten or more counts. The J gene is TRBJ2-3, the V gene TRBV6-5; TRBD2 aligns across 8 bases. The CDR3 covers 17 residues. Germline V gives CDR1 MNHEY, CDR2 SVGAGI. J lost 0 bases, V lost 2 bases, and 7 bases had no gene match. CDR3 protein: CASSYRGGGGSTDTQYF. The CDR3 nucleotides read TGTGCCAGCAGTTACCGCGGCGGCGGGGGGAGCACAGATACGCAGTATTTT.

The chain carries TRBV7-2 and TRBJ1-4; possible D gene TRBD1, 6 bases. The germline V gene has CDR1 SGHTA and CDR2 FQGNSA. The CDR3 runs to 17 residues. The V and J ends lost 2 bases and 3 bases respectively, with 16 bases between them. CDR3 nucleotide sequence: TGTGCCAGCAGCTTACAACAGGGTGGCATCGCTAATGAAAAACTGTTTTTT. This codes for CASSLQQGGIANEKLFF.

The rearrangement links TRBV7-6 to TRBJ2-7, with 10 bases aligning to TRBD1. Trimming removed 5 bases from V and 7 bases from J; junction bases left unmatched: 5. The V gene's germline CDR1 is SGHVS and CDR2 FNYEAQ. The CDR3 loop spans 13 amino acids. The CDR3 loop reads CASSTGQGLEQYF. The CDR3 DNA follows: TGTGCCAGCAGCACGGGACAGGGGTTGGAGCAGTACTTC.

Remarks on this clonotype: Given a much more abundant clone one base away, this may be a read error. The final CDR3 position lacks the conserved phenylalanine or tryptophan, pointing to a likely read error. The chain recombines TRBV6-1 with TRBJ2-7, with TRBD1 matching 7 bases. V lost 1 base to trimming and J lost 0 bases; unmatched junction nucleotides: 6. Germline V gene data show CDR1 as MNHNS and CDR2 as SASEGT. The length of the CDR3 is 16 residues. In DNA form, the CDR3 reads TGTGCCAGCAGTGAAGGGAGCCAGGGGGACTCCTACGAGCAGTACCTC. Translating it yields CASSEGSQGDSYEQYL.

The chain carries TRBV7-2 and TRBJ2-1; 11 bases match TRBD1. The CDR3 contains 14 residues. Germline V CDR1 and CDR2: SGHTA, FQGNSA. After removal of 5 bases from V and 8 bases from J, the junction contained 5 bases not matched to a gene. This CDR3 reads CASSQGQGGDEQFF. CDR3 coding DNA: TGTGCCAGCAGCCAGGGACAGGGGGGCGATGAGCAGTTCTTC. Based on the CDR3 plus reference TRBV7-2 and TRBJ2-1, the full variable domain is GAGVSQSPSNKVTEKGKDVELRCDPISGHTALYWYRQSLGQGLEFLIYFQGNSAPDKSGLPSDRFSAERTGGSVSTLTIQRTQQEDSAVYLCASSQGQGGDEQFFGPGTRLTVL.

The table lists this clonotype with many counts. The V call is TRBV6-5, the J call TRBJ2-2; a weak D match, TRBD1 (6 bases). V gave up 2 bases and J gave up 5 bases, with 18 bases separating them. Germline V gives CDR1 MNHEY, CDR2 SVGAGI. The length of the CDR3 is 17 residues. This CDR3 reads CASSYVGDRTSTGELFF. In DNA, the CDR3 is TGTGCCAGCAGTTACGTGGGAGACAGGACGAGTACCGGGGAGCTGTTTTTT.

This chain joins TRBV10-3 and TRBJ2-7; 10 positions match TRBD1. V dropped 6 bases and J dropped 5; count of bases not matched to a gene: 7. This CDR3 is built from 14 residues. Germline CDR1 reads ENHRY; CDR2 reads SYGVKD. The CDR3: CAIRPGQGIHEQYF. CDR3 in DNA: TGTGCCATCAGGCCGGGACAGGGGATCCACGAGCAGTACTTC.

This clonotype was counted ten times or more. The V gene is TRBV5-5, the J gene TRBJ1-5; weak D call: TRBD1 (5 bases). The CDR3 totals 16 residues. Trimming took 4 bases from V and 2 from J, leaving 16 bases between them. Looked up from germline, CDR1 is SGHKS and CDR2 is YYEKEE (reference sequence). CDR3 sequence reads: CASSPEGLRGNQPQHF. The CDR3 bases are TGTGCCAGCAGCCCGGAGGGGCTTAGGGGCAATCAGCCCCAGCATTTT.

The sample holds one count of this clonotype. The chain employs TRBV7-3 and TRBJ2-7; TRBD1 or TRBD2 may be the D gene (6 bases each). With 10 bases removed from V and 6 bases from J, the gap between germline ends came to 19 bases. CDR1 and CDR2 (germline): SGHTA, FQGTGA. This CDR3 has 13 amino acids. This CDR3 reads CAISAHREVEQYF. Here the CDR3 DNA reads TGTGCCATCAGTGCCCACAGGGAGGTCGAGCAGTACTTC.

V gene TRBV29-1 combines with J gene TRBJ1-2, with D tentatively TRBD1 (6 bases). Germline CDR1 is SQVTM and CDR2 is ANQGSEA. The CDR3 has 13 amino acids. Trimming cost V 6 bases and J 3 bases, with 14 bases left between them. In DNA, the CDR3 is TGCAGCGTAGGAGATGGGGGCGACTATGGCTACACCTTC. It is translated as CSVGDGGDYGYTF.

The V and J genes are TRBV5-1 and TRBJ1-5; weak D call: TRBD1 (5 bases). V lost 0 bases and J lost 5, with 6 bases in between. The CDR3 is 13 residues long. The germline gives CDR1 SGHRS, CDR2 YFSETQ. The CDR3 DNA is TGCGCCAGCAGCTTGGCGGGGGATCAGCCCCAGCATTTT. It is translated as CASSLAGDQPQHF. Using reference TRBV5-1 and TRBJ1-5 for the parts outside the CDR3, the full variable domain is KAGVTQTPRYLIKTRGQQVTLSCSPISGHRSVSWYQQTPGQGLQFLFEYFSETQRNKGNFPGRFSGRQFSNSRSEMNVSTLELGDSALYLCASSLAGDQPQHFGDGTRLSIL.